The rows below give T cell receptor beta chains drawn from one sample of a study of CXCR3-negative and CXCR3-positive naive CD8 T cells. TCRdb reworked the 5' RACE reads into one entry per CDR3 protein, no DNA. The sample holds some 47,000 distinct CDR3 sequences. Material for sequencing was naive CXCR3+ CD8+ T cells from blood. The source of these receptors is a human donor in good health. Some clones in this sample may be carry-over from other donors' samples. CDR3s include the opening cysteine and the closing phenylalanine or tryptophan.

V gene	J gene	CDR3 protein
TRBV11-3	TRBJ2-7	CASSLARGSYEQYF
TRBV5-1	TRBJ2-1	CASSAVNYNEQFF
TRBV19	TRBJ1-1	CATETRTGGEIDTEAFF
TRBV3-1	TRBJ2-3	CASSQDPAGNTDTQYF
TRBV5-6	TRBJ2-7	CASSPGGFYEQYF
TRBV5-4	TRBJ1-1	CASRPQVVGAATEAFF
TRBV7-6	TRBJ1-4	CASSRQTGTNEKVFF
TRBV29-1	TRBJ2-7	CSVGLAEGRYEQYF
TRBV18	TRBJ1-4	CASSPPGRTPATNEKLFF
TRBV7-9	TRBJ2-7	CASSLAGASGGNEQYF
TRBV10-3	TRBJ1-5	CAISEAGVGNQPQHF
TRBV6-5	TRBJ2-2	CASTKNTGELFF
TRBV4-2	TRBJ2-4	CASSQEGGLDLIQYF
TRBV11-2	TRBJ2-5	CASRPYGGETQYF
TRBV15	TRBJ2-5	CATSRGDLAVGQETQYF
TRBV18	TRBJ2-5	CASSPPDGEETQYF
TRBV6-1	TRBJ2-1	CASSDGEIIYNEQFF
TRBV14	TRBJ1-6	CASSRTGPSSNSPLHF
TRBV14	TRBJ2-4	CASSQVPDNIQYF
TRBV27	TRBJ2-7	CASSPPGYSYEQYF
TRBV4-1	TRBJ1-5	CASSQDRGVYQPQHF
TRBV19	TRBJ1-1	CASSVSGTVNTEAFF
TRBV14	TRBJ2-7	CASSQVGLPYEQYF
TRBV28	TRBJ2-2	CASSPQDRGDTGELFF
TRBV3-1	TRBJ1-6	CASSGRDSFMPYNSPLHF
TRBV10-3	TRBJ2-2	CAISPQERELFF
TRBV4-3	TRBJ2-2	CASSQDTGGGSPSRELFF
TRBV6-1	TRBJ2-1	CASSEVAGGYNEQFF
TRBV5-1	TRBJ1-2	CASSLVTGTYGYTF
TRBV2	TRBJ2-1	CASSEGRGYYNEQFF
TRBV14	TRBJ2-1	CASSQARRDHNEQFF
TRBV6-5	TRBJ2-3	CASSLRDRGLDTQYF
TRBV19	TRBJ2-7	CASSGGTVDEQYF
TRBV20-1	TRBJ2-2	CSARELAGHGELFF
TRBV19	TRBJ2-7	CASSSGDMSGYEQYF
TRBV27	TRBJ2-7	CASSPGGGDSYEQYF
TRBV12-3/TRBV12-4	TRBJ2-2	CASDPGIGELFF